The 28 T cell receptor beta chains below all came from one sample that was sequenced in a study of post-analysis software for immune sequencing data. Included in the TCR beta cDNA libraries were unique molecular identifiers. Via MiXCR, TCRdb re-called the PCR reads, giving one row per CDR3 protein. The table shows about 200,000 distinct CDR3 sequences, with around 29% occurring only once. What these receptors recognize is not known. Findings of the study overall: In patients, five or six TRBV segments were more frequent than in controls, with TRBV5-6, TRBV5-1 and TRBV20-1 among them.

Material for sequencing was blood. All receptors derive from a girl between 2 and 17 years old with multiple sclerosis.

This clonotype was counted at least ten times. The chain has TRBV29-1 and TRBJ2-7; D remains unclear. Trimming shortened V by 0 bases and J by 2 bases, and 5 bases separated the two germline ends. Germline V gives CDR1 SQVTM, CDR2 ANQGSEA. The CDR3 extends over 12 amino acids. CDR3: CSVEEQPYEQYF. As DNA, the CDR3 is TGCAGCGTTGAAGAACAGCCCTACGAGCAGTACTTC.

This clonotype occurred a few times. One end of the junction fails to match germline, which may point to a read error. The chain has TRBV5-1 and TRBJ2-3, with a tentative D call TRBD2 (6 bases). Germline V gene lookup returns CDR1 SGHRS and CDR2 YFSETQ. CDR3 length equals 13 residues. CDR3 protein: CASSSDTGDSQYF. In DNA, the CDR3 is TGCGCCAGCAGCTCCGACACGGGAGATTCGCAGTATTTT.

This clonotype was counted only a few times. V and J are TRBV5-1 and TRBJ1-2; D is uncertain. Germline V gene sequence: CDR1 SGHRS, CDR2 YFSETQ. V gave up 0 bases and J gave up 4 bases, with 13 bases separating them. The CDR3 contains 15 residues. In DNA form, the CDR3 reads TGCGCCAGCAGCTTGGATCCAGCTACTATCTATGGCTACACCTTC. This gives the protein CASSLDPATIYGYTF.

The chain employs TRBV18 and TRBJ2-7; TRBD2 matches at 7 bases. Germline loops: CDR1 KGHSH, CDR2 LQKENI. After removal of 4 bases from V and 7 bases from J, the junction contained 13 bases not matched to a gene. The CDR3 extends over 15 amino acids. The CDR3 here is CASSRAGLEGNEQYF. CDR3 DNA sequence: TGTGCCAGCTCACGAGCGGGACTTGAGGGGAATGAGCAGTACTTC.

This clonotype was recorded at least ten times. The CDR3 DNA follows: TGTGCCAGCATAAGCCCGAAGGACAGGGGATATGGCTACACCTTC. Protein: CASISPKDRGYGYTF. The V and J genes are TRBV6-5 and TRBJ1-2, with TRBD1 identical over 9 bases. The CDR3 runs 15 residues. V gave up 7 bases and J gave up 5 bases; unmatched junction bases: 11. CDR1 and CDR2 (germline): MNHEY, SVGAGI.

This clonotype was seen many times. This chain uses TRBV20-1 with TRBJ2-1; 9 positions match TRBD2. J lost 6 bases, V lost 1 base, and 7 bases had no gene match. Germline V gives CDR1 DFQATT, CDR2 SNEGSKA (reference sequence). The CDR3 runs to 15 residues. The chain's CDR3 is CSARGSGSYVNEQFF. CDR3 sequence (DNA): TGCAGTGCTAGAGGTAGCGGGAGTTATGTCAATGAGCAGTTCTTC.

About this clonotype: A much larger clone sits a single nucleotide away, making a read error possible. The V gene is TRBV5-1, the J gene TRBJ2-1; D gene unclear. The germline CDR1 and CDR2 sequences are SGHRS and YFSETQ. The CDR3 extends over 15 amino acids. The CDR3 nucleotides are TGCGCCAGCAGCTGGACCCAAAGCTCCCACAATGAGCAGTTCTTC. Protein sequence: CASSWTQSSHNEQFF.

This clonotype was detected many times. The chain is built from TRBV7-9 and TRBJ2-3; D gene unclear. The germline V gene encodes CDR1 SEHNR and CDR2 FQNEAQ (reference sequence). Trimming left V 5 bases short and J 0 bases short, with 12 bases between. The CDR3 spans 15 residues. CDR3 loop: CASSLRLGSTDTQYF. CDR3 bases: TGTGCCAGCAGCCTCCGACTGGGGAGCACAGATACGCAGTATTTT.

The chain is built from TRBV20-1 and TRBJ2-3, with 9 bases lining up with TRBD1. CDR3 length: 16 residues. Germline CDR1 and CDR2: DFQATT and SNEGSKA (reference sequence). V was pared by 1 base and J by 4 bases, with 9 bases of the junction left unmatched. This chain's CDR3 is CSARAHGTGFSDTQYF. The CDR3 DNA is TGCAGTGCTAGAGCCCATGGGACAGGGTTTTCAGATACGCAGTATTTT.

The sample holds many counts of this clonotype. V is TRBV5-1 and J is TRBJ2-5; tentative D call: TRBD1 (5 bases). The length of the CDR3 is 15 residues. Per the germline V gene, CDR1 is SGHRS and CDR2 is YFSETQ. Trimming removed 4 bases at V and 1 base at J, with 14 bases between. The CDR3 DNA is TGCGCCAGCAGCCCCGTGGACAAGCCCCAAGAGACCCAGTACTTC. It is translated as CASSPVDKPQETQYF.

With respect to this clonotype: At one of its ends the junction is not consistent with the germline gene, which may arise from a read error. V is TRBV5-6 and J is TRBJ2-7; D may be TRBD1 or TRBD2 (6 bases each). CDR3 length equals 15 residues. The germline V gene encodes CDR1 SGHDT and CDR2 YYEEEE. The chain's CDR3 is CASSLRGLSSYERYF. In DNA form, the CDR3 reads TGTGCCAGCAGCTTGCGGGGGCTCAGCTCCTACGAGCGGTACTTC.

As DNA, the CDR3 is TGTGCCAGCAGTTACCAGGTTCTGAGGGGTTACGAGCAGTACTTC. It is translated as CASSYQVLRGYEQYF. This rearrangement joins TRBV6-2 or TRBV6-3 to TRBJ2-7; the D gene could be TRBD1 or TRBD2 (5 bases each). V dropped 2 bases and J dropped 4 bases, with 15 bases sitting between them. The CDR3 totals 15 residues. Germline CDR1 is MNHEY and CDR2 is SVGEGT.

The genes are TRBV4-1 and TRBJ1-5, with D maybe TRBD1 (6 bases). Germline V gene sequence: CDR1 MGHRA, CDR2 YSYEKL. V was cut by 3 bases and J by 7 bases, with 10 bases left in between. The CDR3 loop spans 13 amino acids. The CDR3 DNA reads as TGCGCCAGCAGCCAGCAGGGGTTACAGCCCCAGCATTTT. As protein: CASSQQGLQPQHF.

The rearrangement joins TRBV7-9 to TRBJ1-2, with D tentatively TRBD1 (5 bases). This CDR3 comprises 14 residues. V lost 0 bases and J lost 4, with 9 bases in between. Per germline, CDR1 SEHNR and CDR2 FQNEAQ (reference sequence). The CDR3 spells CASSLAAGFYGYTF. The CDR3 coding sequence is TGTGCCAGCAGCTTAGCGGCAGGGTTCTATGGCTACACCTTC.

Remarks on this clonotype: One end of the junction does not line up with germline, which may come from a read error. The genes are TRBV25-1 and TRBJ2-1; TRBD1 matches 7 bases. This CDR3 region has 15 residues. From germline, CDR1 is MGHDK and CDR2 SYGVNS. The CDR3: CASSVYRGGADEQVF. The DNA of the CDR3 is TGTGCCAGCAGTGTTTACAGGGGCGGAGCGGATGAGCAGGTCTTC.

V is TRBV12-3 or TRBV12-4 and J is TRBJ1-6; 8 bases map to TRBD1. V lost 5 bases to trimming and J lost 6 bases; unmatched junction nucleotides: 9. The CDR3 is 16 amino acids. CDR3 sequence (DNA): TGTGCCAGCAGTGAACAGGGGGGACTTCGTAATTCACCCCTCCACTTT. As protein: CASSEQGGLRNSPLHF.

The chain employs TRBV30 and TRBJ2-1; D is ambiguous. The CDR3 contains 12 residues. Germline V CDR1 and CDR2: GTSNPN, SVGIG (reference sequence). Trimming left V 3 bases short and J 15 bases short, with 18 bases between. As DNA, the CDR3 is TGTGCCTGGAGCCCATCCATGACGGGCTGGTTCTTC. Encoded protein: CAWSPSMTGWFF.

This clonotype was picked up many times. In nucleotides, the CDR3 is TGCAGCGCCTCCCGCGGAGCTTTCTTT. Translating it yields CSASRGAFF. The chain combines TRBV29-1 with TRBJ1-1; D is unclear. The CDR3 loop spans 9 amino acids. CDR1 is SQVTM and CDR2 is ANQGSEA in the germline V gene. V was shortened by 7 bases and J by 10 bases, with 10 bases between the two germline ends. The full variable domain, with the rest looked up from reference TRBV29-1 and TRBJ1-1, is SAVISQKPSRDICQRGTSLTIQCQVDSQVTMMFWYRQQPGQSLTLIATANQGSEATYESGFVIDKFPISRPNLTFSTLTVSNMSPEDSSIYLCSASRGAFFGQGTRLTVV.

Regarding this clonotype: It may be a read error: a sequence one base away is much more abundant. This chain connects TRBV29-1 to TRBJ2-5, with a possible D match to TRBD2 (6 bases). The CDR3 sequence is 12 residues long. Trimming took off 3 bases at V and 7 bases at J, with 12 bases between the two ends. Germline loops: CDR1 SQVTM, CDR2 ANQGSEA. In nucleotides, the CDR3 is TGCAGCGTTGAGGGCGGGGAAGGGACCCAGTACTTC. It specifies CSVEGGEGTQYF.

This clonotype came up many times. The CDR3 DNA reads as TGTGCCACCAGCAGAGTGGGGACCTACGGGGGGGATGAGCAGTTCTTC. As protein: CATSRVGTYGGDEQFF. This sequence joins TRBV15 and TRBJ2-1; the match to TRBD2 covers 8 bases. CDR1 is LNHNV and CDR2 is YYDKDF in the germline V gene (reference sequence). The CDR3 length is 16 residues. V shed 1 base, J shed 8 bases, and the junction held 10 bases outside the gene matches.

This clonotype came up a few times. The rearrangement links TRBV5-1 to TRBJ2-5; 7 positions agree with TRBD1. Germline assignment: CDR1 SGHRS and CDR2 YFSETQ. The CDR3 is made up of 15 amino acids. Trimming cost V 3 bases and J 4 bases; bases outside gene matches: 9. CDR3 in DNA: TGCGCCAGCAGCTCCGGGGACAGCCGGGGAGAGACCCAGTACTTC. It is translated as CASSSGDSRGETQYF.

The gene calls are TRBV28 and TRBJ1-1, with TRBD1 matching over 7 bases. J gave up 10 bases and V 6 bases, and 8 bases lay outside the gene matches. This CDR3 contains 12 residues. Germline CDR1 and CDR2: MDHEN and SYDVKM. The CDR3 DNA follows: TGTGCCAGCAGACTCAGACAGGGACGAGCTTTCTTT. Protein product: CASRLRQGRAFF.

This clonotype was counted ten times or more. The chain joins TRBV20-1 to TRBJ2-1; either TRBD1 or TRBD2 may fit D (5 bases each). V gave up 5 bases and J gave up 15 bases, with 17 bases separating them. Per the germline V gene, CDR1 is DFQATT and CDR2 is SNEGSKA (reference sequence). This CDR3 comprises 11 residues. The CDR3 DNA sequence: TGCAGTGCTGAGCTAGCTAAACAGGCGTTCTTC. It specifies CSAELAKQAFF.

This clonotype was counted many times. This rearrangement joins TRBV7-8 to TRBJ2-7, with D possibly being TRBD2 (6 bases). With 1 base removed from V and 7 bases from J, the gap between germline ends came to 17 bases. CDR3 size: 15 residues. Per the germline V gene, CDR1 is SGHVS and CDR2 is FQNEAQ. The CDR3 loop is CASSLVGTAGLEQYF. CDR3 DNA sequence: TGTGCCAGCAGCTTAGTTGGGACTGCGGGGTTGGAGCAGTACTTC.

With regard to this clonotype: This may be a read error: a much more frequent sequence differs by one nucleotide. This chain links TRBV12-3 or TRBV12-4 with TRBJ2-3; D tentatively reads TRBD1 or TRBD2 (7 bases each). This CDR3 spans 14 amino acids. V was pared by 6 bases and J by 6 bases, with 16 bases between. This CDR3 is CASSPTGRGDTQYF. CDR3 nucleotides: TGTGCCAGCAGCCCGACAGGGAGGGGGGATACGCAGTATTTT.

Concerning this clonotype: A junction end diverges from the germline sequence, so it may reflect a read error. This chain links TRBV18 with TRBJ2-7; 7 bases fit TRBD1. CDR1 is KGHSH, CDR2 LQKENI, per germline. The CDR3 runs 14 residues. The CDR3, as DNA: TGTGCCAGCTCGCCACAGGGGAGCTCCTACGAGCAGTACTTC. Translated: CASSPQGSSYEQYF.

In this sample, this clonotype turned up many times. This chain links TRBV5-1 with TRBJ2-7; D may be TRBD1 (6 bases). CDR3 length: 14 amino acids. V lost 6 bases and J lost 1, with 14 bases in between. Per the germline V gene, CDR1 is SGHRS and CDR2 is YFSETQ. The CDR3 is CASNGVQGSYEQYF. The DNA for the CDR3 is TGCGCCAGCAACGGGGTGCAGGGGTCCTACGAGCAGTACTTC.

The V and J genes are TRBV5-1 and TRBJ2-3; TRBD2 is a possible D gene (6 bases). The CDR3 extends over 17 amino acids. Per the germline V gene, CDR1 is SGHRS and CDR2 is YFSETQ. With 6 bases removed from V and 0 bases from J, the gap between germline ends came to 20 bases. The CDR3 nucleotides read TGCGCCAGCACCGAGGAGGGGAGCGGCGGGAGCACAGATACGCAGTATTTT. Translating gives CASTEEGSGGSTDTQYF.